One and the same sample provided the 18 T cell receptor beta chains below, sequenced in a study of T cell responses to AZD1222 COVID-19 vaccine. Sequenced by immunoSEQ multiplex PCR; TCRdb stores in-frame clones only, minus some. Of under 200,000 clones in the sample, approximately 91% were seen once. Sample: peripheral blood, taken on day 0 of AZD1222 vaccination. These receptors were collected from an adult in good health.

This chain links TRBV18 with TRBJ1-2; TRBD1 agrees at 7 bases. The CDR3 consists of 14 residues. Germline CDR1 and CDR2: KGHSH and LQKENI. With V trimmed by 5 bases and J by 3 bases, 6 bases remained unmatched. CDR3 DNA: TGTGCCAGCTCAATTGGACAGGAAGACTATGGCTACACCTTC. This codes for CASSIGQEDYGYTF.

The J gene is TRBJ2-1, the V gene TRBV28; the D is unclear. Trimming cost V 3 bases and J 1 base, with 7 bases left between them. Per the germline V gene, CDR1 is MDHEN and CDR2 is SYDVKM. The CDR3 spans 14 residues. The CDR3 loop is CASSFMSSYNEQFF. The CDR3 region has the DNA TGTGCCAGCAGTTTTATGTCGTCCTACAATGAGCAGTTCTTC.

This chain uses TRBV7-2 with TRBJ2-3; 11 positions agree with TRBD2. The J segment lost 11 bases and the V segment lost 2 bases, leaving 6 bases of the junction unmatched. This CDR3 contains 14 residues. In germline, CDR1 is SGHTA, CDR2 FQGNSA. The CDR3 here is CASSLSLTSGRQYF. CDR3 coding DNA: TGTGCCAGCAGCTTATCCCTTACTAGCGGGAGGCAGTATTTT.

The CDR3 loop is CASRVTDRSEKLFF. CDR3 bases: TGTGCCAGCAGAGTAACCGACAGGAGTGAAAAACTGTTTTTT. The chain carries TRBV6-4 and TRBJ1-4, with D perhaps matching TRBD1 (6 bases). Trimming left V 6 bases short and J 7 bases short, with 15 bases between. The CDR3 runs to 14 residues. Germline V lookup: CDR1 MRHNA, CDR2 SNTAGT.

The CDR3 DNA reads as TGTGCCACCAGTGGAACCGGATCTTCAGATACGCAGTATTTT. This encodes CATSGTGSSDTQYF. The chain uses TRBV24-1 and TRBJ2-3; no firm D call. Trimming took off 5 bases at V and 4 bases at J, with 12 bases between the two ends. Germline V gene data show CDR1 as KGHDR and CDR2 as SFDVKD. CDR3 length equals 14 residues.

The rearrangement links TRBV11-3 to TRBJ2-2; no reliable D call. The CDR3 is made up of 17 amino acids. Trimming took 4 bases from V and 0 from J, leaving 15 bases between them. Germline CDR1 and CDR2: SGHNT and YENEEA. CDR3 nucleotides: TGTGCCAGCAGCTCAGCTGGTTCACTCGCGAACACCGGGGAGCTGTTTTTT. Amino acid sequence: CASSSAGSLANTGELFF. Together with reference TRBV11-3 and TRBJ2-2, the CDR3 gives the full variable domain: EAGVVQSPRYKIIEKKQPVAFWCNPISGHNTLYWYLQNLGQGPELLIRYENEEAVDDSQLPKDRFSAERLKGVDSTLKIQPAELGDSAVYLCASSSAGSLANTGELFFGEGSRLTVL.

Here the CDR3 DNA reads TGTGCCAGCAGCCAATCGGAAGGGCTCAATCAGCCCCAGCATTTT. Its protein is CASSQSEGLNQPQHF. The J gene is TRBJ1-5, the V gene TRBV3-1 (or the pseudogene TRBV3-2); D gene unclear. Between the trimmed V and J ends, which lost 2 bases and 3 bases, there was a span of 11 bases. The germline CDR1 and CDR2 sequences are LGHDT and YNNKEL (reference sequence). The CDR3 consists of 15 residues.

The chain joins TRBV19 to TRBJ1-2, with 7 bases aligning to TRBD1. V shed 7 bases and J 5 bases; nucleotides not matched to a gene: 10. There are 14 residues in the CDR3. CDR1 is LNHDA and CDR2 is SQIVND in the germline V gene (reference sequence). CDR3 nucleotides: TGTGCCAGTACTCCGGGACAGCCCCTGTATGGCTACACCTTC. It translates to CASTPGQPLYGYTF. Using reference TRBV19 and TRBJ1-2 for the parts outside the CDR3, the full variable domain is DGGITQSPKYLFRKEGQNVTLSCEQNLNHDAMYWYRQDPGQGLRLIYYSQIVNDFQKGDIAEGYSVSREKKESFPLTVTSAQKNPTAFYLCASTPGQPLYGYTFGSGTRLTVV.

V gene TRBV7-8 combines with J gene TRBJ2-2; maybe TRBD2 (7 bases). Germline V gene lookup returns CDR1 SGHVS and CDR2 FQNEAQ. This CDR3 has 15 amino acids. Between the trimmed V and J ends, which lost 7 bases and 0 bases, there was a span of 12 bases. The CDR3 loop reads CASKKGGSNTGELFF. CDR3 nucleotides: TGTGCCAGCAAAAAGGGGGGGTCGAACACCGGGGAGCTGTTTTTT.

The CDR3 spells CASSQRSYNSPLHF. Written as DNA, the CDR3 is TGTGCCAGTTCTCAACGCTCCTATAATTCACCCCTCCACTTT. V gene TRBV28 combines with J gene TRBJ1-6, with D hard to call. CDR3 size: 14 residues. The V end was cut by 9 bases, the J end by 0 bases, with 9 bases between. Germline V lookup: CDR1 MDHEN, CDR2 SYDVKM.

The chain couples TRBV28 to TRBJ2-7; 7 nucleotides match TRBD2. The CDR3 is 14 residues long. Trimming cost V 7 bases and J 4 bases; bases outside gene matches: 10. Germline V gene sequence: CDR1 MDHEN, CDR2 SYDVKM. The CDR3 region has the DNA TGTGCCAGCAAAGAGGGCGGGAGTACTTACGAGCAGTACTTC. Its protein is CASKEGGSTYEQYF.

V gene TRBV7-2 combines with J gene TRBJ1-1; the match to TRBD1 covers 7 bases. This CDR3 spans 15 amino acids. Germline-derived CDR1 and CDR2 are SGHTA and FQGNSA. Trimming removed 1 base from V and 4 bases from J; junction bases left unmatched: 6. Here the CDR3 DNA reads TGTGCCAGCAGCTTAGACCAGGGGGGAGTCACTGAAGCTTTCTTT. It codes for CASSLDQGGVTEAFF.

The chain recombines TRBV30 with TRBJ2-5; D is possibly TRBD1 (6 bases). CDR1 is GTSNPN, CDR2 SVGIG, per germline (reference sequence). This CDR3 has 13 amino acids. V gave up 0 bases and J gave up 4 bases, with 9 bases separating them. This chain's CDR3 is CAWSVLGGETQYF. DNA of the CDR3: TGTGCCTGGAGTGTTCTAGGGGGAGAGACCCAGTACTTC.

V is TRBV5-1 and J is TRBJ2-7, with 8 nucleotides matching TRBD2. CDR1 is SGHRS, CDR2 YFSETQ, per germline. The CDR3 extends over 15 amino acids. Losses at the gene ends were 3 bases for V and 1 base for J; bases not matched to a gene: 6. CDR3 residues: CASSSDGGRSYEQYF. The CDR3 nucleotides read TGCGCCAGCAGCTCCGACGGCGGGAGGTCCTACGAGCAGTACTTC.

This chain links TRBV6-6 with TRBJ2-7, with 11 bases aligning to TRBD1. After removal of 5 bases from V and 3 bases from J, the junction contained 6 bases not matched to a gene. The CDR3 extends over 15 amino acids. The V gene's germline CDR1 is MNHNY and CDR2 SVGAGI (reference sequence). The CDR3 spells CASSPGTGGFYEQYF. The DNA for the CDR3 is TGTGCCAGCAGTCCCGGGACAGGGGGTTTCTACGAGCAGTACTTC.

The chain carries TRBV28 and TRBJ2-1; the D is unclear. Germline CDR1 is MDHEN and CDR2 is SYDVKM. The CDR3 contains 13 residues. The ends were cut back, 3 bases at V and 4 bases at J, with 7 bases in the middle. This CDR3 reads CASSFRAYNEQFF. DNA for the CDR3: TGTGCCAGCAGTTTTCGGGCGTACAATGAGCAGTTCTTC.

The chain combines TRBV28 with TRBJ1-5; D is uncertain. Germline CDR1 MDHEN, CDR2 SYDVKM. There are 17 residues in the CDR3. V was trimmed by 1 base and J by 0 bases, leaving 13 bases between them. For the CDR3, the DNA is TGTGCCAGCAGTTTATCCCTTCTCGGACTTAGCAATCAGCCCCAGCATTTT. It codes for CASSLSLLGLSNQPQHF.

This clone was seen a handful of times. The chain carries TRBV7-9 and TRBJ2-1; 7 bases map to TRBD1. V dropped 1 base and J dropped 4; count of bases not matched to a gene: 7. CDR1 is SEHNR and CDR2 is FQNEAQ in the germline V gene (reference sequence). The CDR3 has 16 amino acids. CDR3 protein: CASSLVVGTVYNEQFF. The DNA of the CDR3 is TGTGCCAGCAGCTTAGTTGTGGGGACAGTTTACAATGAGCAGTTCTTC.